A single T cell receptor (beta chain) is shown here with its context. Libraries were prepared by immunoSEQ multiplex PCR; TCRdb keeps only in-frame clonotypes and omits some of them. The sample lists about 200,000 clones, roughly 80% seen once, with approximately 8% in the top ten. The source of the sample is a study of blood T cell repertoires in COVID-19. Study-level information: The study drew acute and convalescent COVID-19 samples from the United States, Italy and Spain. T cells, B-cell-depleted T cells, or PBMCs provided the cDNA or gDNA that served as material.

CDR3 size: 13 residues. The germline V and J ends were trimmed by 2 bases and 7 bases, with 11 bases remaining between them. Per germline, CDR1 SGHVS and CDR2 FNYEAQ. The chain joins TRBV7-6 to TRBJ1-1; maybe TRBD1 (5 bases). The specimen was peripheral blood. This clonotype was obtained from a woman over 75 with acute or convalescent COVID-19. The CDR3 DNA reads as TGTGCCAGCAGCTTAAGCAGGGTCGGTGAAGCTTTCTTT. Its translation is CASSLSRVGEAFF.